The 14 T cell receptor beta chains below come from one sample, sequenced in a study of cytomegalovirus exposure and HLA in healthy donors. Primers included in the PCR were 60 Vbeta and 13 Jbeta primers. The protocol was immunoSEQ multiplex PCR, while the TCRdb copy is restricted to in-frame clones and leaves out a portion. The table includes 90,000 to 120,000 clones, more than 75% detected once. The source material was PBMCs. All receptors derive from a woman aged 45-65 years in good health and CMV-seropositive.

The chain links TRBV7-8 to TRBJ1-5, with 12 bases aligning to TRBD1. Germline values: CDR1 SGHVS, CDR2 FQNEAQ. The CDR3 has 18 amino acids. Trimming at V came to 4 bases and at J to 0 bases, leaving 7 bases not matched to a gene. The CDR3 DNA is TGTGCCAGCAGCTCCCGGGACAGGGGGCTAATTAGCAATCAGCCCCAGCATTTT. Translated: CASSSRDRGLISNQPQHF.

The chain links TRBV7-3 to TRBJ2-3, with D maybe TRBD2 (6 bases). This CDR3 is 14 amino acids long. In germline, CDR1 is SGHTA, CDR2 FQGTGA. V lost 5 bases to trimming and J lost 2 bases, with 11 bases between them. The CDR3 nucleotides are TGTGCCAGCAGCCCGGGACTGCACACAGATACGCAGTATTTT. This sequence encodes CASSPGLHTDTQYF.

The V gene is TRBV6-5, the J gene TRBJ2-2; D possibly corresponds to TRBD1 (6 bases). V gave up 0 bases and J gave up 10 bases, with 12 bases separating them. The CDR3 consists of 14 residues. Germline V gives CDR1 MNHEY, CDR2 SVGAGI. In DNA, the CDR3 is TGTGCCAGCAGTTACTCGCCCTCAGGGGAGGAGCTGTTTTTT. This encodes CASSYSPSGEELFF.

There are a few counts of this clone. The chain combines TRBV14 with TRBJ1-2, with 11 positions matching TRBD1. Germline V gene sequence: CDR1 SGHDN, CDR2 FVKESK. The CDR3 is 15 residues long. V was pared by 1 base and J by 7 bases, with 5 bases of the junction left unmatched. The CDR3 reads CASSQVGTGGSGYTF. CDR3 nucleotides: TGTGCCAGCAGCCAAGTGGGGACAGGGGGTTCTGGCTACACCTTC.

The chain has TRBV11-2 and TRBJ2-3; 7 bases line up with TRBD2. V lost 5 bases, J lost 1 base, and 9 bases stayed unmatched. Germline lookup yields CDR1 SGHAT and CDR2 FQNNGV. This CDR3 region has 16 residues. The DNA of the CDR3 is TGTGCCAGCAGCCTACGGGCGGGAGAAGGCACAGATACGCAGTATTTT. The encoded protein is CASSLRAGEGTDTQYF. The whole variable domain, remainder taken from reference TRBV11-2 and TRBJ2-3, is EAGVAQSPRYKIIEKRQSVAFWCNPISGHATLYWYQQILGQGPKLLIQFQNNGVVDDSQLPKDRFSAERLKGVDSTLKIQPAKLEDSAVYLCASSLRAGEGTDTQYFGPGTRLTVL.

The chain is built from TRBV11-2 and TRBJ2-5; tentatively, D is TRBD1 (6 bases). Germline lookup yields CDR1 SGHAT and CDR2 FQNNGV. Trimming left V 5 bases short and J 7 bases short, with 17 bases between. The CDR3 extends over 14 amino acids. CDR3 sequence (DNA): TGTGCCAGCAGCCAAGACAGGCAAGGGGGGACCCAGTACTTC. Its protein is CASSQDRQGGTQYF.

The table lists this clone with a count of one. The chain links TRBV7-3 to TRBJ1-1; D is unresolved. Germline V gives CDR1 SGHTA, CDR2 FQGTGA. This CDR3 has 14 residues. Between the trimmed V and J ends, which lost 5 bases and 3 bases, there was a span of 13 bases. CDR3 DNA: TGTGCCAGCAGCCCCGCGGGGAGCCACACTGAAGCTTTCTTT. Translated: CASSPAGSHTEAFF. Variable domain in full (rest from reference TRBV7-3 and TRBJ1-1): GAGVSQTPSNKVTEKGKYVELRCDPISGHTALYWYRQSLGQGPEFLIYFQGTGAADDSGLPNDRFFAVRPEGSVSTLKIQRTERGDSAVYLCASSPAGSHTEAFFGQGTRLTVV.

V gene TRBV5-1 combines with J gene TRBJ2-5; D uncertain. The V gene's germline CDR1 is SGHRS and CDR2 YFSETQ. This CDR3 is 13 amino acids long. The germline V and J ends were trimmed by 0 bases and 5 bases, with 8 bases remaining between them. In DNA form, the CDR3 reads TGCGCCAGCAGCTTGGTTGGAGCCGAGACCCAGTACTTC. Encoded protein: CASSLVGAETQYF.

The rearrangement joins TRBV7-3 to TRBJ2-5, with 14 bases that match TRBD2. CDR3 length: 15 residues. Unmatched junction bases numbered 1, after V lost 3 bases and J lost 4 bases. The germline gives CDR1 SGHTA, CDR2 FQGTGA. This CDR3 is CASSLTSGRGETQYF. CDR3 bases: TGTGCCAGCAGCTTGACTAGCGGGAGGGGAGAGACCCAGTACTTC.

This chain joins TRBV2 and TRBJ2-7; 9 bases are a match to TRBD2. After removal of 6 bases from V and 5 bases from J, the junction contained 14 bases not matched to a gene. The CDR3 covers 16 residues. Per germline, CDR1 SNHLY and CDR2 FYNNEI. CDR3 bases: TGTGCCAGCAGACAGGGAACGGCGGGAGGGCTTAACGAGCAGTACTTC. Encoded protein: CASRQGTAGGLNEQYF.

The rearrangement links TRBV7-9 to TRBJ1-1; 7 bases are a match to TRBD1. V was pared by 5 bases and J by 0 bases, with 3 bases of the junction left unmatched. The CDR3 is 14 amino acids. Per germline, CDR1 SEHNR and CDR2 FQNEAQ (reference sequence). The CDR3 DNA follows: TGTGCCAGCAGCCCAGGGGGTTTGAACACTGAAGCTTTCTTT. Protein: CASSPGGLNTEAFF.

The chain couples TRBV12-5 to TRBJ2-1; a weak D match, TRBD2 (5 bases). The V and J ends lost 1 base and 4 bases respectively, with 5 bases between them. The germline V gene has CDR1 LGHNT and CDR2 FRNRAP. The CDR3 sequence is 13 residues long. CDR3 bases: TGTGCTAGTGGTTTGGGACTATACAATGAGCAGTTCTTC. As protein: CASGLGLYNEQFF.

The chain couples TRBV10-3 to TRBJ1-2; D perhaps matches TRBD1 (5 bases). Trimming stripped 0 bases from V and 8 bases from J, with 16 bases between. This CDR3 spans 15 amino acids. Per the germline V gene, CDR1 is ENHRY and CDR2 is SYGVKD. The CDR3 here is CAISESTEGRMGYTF. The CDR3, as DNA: TGTGCCATCAGTGAGTCGACGGAGGGACGAATGGGCTACACCTTC.

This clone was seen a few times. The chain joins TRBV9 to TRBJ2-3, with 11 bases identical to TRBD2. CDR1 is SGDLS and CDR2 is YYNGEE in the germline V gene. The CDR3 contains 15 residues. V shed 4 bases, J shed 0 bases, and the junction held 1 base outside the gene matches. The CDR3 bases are TGTGCCAGCAGCCTAGCGGGGGGAAGCACAGATACGCAGTATTTT. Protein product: CASSLAGGSTDTQYF.